This is a list of T cell receptor beta chains from one sample in a study of T cell repertoires in cytomegalovirus infection. TCRdb fed the reads into MiXCR, producing one record per CDR3 protein. The table has some 560,000 distinct CDR3 sequences, about 39% seen once. No antigen has been assigned to these receptors. Sequenced material: cultured PBMCs, taken from culture after CMV antigen stimulation. The origin of the receptors is a human donor in good health (CMV status not recorded). Some clones in this sample may be carry-over from other donors' samples. The CDR3 runs from the conserved cysteine through the conserved F or W. The order of the fields is CDR3 protein, CDR3 DNA, J gene, D gene, V gene, clone size. A D gene is named only where the DNA matches it firmly. Clone sizes are given selectively: once, few, many, or a class where the clone is expanded.

cdr3_aa: CASSLALEWGEAFF
cdr3_nt: TGTGCCAGCAGCTTAGCGCTTGAGTGGGGTGAAGCTTTCTTT
j_call: TRBJ1-1
d_call: -
v_call: TRBV7-2
clone_size: few

cdr3_aa: CASSRAGTGDEEQYF
cdr3_nt: TGCGCCAGCAGTCGGGCCGGGACAGGGGACGAGGAGCAGTACTTC
j_call: TRBJ2-7
d_call: TRBD1
v_call: TRBV5-1
clone_size: -

cdr3_aa: CASRYRLAAYNEQFF
cdr3_nt: TGTGCCAGCAGATATCGACTAGCGGCCTACAATGAGCAGTTCTTC
j_call: TRBJ2-1
d_call: TRBD2
v_call: TRBV7-2
clone_size: many

cdr3_aa: CASSPGQGQDNEQFF
cdr3_nt: TGTGCCAGCAGCCCCGGACAGGGACAAGACAATGAGCAGTTCTTC
j_call: TRBJ2-1
d_call: TRBD1
v_call: TRBV7-8
clone_size: -

cdr3_aa: CASSYQRRGTSTDTQYF
cdr3_nt: TGTGCCAGCAGTTACCAAAGGCGGGGCACGAGCACAGATACGCAGTATTTT
j_call: TRBJ2-3
d_call: -
v_call: TRBV6-2/TRBV6-3
clone_size: -

cdr3_aa: CSVGVNDEQYF
cdr3_nt: TGCAGCGTTGGCGTGAACGACGAGCAGTACTTC
j_call: TRBJ2-7
d_call: -
v_call: TRBV29-1
clone_size: -

cdr3_aa: CASSPWDRPNEQFF
cdr3_nt: TGTGCCAGCAGCCCATGGGACCGACCCAATGAGCAGTTCTTC
j_call: TRBJ2-1
d_call: -
v_call: TRBV5-6
clone_size: -

cdr3_aa: CASSLYSGELFF
cdr3_nt: TGTGCCAGCAGCTTATATTCCGGGGAGCTGTTTTTT
j_call: TRBJ2-2
d_call: -
v_call: TRBV7-9
clone_size: -

cdr3_aa: CASSPRPLRQETQYF
cdr3_nt: TGTGCCAGCAGCCCACGACCCTTGAGGCAAGAGACCCAGTACTTC
j_call: TRBJ2-5
d_call: -
v_call: TRBV11-2
clone_size: -

cdr3_aa: CASSLVGGQGEQYF
cdr3_nt: TGTGCCAGCAGCTTAGTCGGGGGGCAGGGAGAGCAGTACTTC
j_call: TRBJ2-7
d_call: -
v_call: TRBV7-9
clone_size: -

cdr3_aa: CATSQRGTGTPTREQYF
cdr3_nt: TGTGCCACCAGCCAACGGGGCACAGGGACCCCAACCCGGGAGCAGTACTTC
j_call: TRBJ2-7
d_call: -
v_call: TRBV15
clone_size: -

cdr3_aa: CASSEVQGARKDTQYF
cdr3_nt: TGCGCCAGCAGTGAGGTCCAGGGGGCGCGGAAAGATACGCAGTATTTT
j_call: TRBJ2-3
d_call: TRBD1
v_call: TRBV10-2
clone_size: -

cdr3_aa: CASSLGWLAGGEQETQYF
cdr3_nt: TGTGCCAGCAGCTTAGGGTGGCTAGCGGGGGGCGAACAAGAGACCCAGTACTTC
j_call: TRBJ2-5
d_call: TRBD2
v_call: TRBV7-6
clone_size: -

cdr3_aa: CASSYTPGGNEQYF
cdr3_nt: TGTGCCAGCAGTTACACACCCGGCGGCAACGAGCAGTACTTC
j_call: TRBJ2-7
d_call: -
v_call: TRBV6-6
clone_size: -

cdr3_aa: CASSLAALRNTGELFF
cdr3_nt: TGTGCCAGCAGCTTAGCGGCTCTACGGAACACCGGGGAGCTGTTTTTT
j_call: TRBJ2-2
d_call: -
v_call: TRBV7-2
clone_size: -

cdr3_aa: CASSSGGPGYTF
cdr3_nt: TGTGCCAGCAGCTCGGGGGGGCCCGGCTACACCTTC
j_call: TRBJ1-2
d_call: -
v_call: TRBV2
clone_size: -

cdr3_aa: CASSLGDYTEAFF
cdr3_nt: TGTGCCAGCAGCTTAGGCGACTACACTGAAGCTTTCTTT
j_call: TRBJ1-1
d_call: -
v_call: TRBV7-6
clone_size: -

cdr3_aa: CASSYSSSANSYEQYF
cdr3_nt: TGTGCCAGCAGTTACTCCTCTTCGGCTAACTCCTACGAGCAGTACTTC
j_call: TRBJ2-7
d_call: -
v_call: TRBV6-8
clone_size: once

cdr3_aa: CASSLKTSGSNTGELFF
cdr3_nt: TGTGCCAGCAGTTTAAAGACTAGCGGTTCGAACACCGGGGAGCTGTTTTTT
j_call: TRBJ2-2
d_call: TRBD2
v_call: TRBV12-3/TRBV12-4
clone_size: -

cdr3_aa: CASTGTGGYQPQHF
cdr3_nt: TGTGCCAGCACGGGGACAGGGGGCTATCAGCCCCAGCATTTT
j_call: TRBJ1-5
d_call: TRBD1
v_call: TRBV2
clone_size: few

cdr3_aa: CASSLVPGSGNTIYF
cdr3_nt: TGTGCCAGCAGCTTAGTGCCAGGCTCTGGAAACACCATATATTTT
j_call: TRBJ1-3
d_call: -
v_call: TRBV7-4
clone_size: -

cdr3_aa: CASSPPRDPQETQYF
cdr3_nt: TGTGCCAGCAGCCCCCCCCGGGACCCCCAAGAGACCCAGTACTTC
j_call: TRBJ2-5
d_call: -
v_call: TRBV7-9
clone_size: -

cdr3_aa: CASGTGSNEKLFF
cdr3_nt: TGTGCCAGTGGGACAGGGTCTAATGAAAAACTGTTTTTT
j_call: TRBJ1-4
d_call: TRBD1
v_call: TRBV11-2
clone_size: few

cdr3_aa: CASSSGEINEQFF
cdr3_nt: TGTGCCAGCAGTAGCGGGGAAATCAATGAGCAGTTCTTC
j_call: TRBJ2-1
d_call: TRBD2
v_call: TRBV2
clone_size: -

cdr3_aa: CASSLSSGVNQPQHF
cdr3_nt: TGTGCCAGCAGCTTATCATCCGGTGTCAATCAGCCCCAGCATTTT
j_call: TRBJ1-5
d_call: -
v_call: TRBV7-8
clone_size: -

cdr3_aa: CASSLGIGATGELFF
cdr3_nt: TGTGCCAGCAGCTTAGGCATCGGGGCCACCGGGGAGCTGTTTTTT
j_call: TRBJ2-2
d_call: -
v_call: TRBV7-2
clone_size: -

cdr3_aa: CASGSGSSYNSPLHF
cdr3_nt: TGTGCCAGCGGGTCGGGGAGCTCCTATAATTCACCCCTCCACTTT
j_call: TRBJ1-6
d_call: -
v_call: TRBV6-1
clone_size: -

cdr3_aa: CASSNDPRGNEQFF
cdr3_nt: TGTGCCAGCAGTAACGACCCACGGGGCAATGAGCAGTTCTTC
j_call: TRBJ2-1
d_call: -
v_call: TRBV5-6
clone_size: -

cdr3_aa: CASSLLQATYEQYF
cdr3_nt: TGTGCCAGCAGCTTATTACAGGCCACCTACGAGCAGTACTTC
j_call: TRBJ2-7
d_call: -
v_call: TRBV7-9
clone_size: few

cdr3_aa: CASSAGSGYEQYF
cdr3_nt: TGTGCCAGTAGTGCCGGGAGCGGCTACGAGCAGTACTTC
j_call: TRBJ2-7
d_call: -
v_call: TRBV19
clone_size: few

cdr3_aa: CASSWGRETEAFF
cdr3_nt: TGTGCCAGCAGCTGGGGCCGGGAAACTGAAGCTTTCTTT
j_call: TRBJ1-1
d_call: -
v_call: TRBV7-2
clone_size: many

cdr3_aa: CASSLFGLAGGTDTQYF
cdr3_nt: TGTGCCAGCAGTTTATTCGGACTAGCGGGGGGCACAGATACGCAGTATTTT
j_call: TRBJ2-3
d_call: TRBD2
v_call: TRBV27
clone_size: -

cdr3_aa: CASSVGGQGSNIQYF
cdr3_nt: TGTGCCAGCAGCGTAGGGGGACAGGGATCAAACATTCAGTACTTC
j_call: TRBJ2-4
d_call: TRBD1
v_call: TRBV9
clone_size: -

cdr3_aa: CASSLGTARINEQFF
cdr3_nt: TGTGCCAGCAGCTTAGGGACAGCCAGGATCAATGAGCAGTTCTTC
j_call: TRBJ2-1
d_call: -
v_call: TRBV7-9
clone_size: few

cdr3_aa: CASSSWEERNYGYTF
cdr3_nt: TGTGCCAGCAGCTCCTGGGAGGAACGGAACTATGGCTACACCTTC
j_call: TRBJ1-2
d_call: -
v_call: TRBV7-9
clone_size: -

cdr3_aa: CSARWSGSYEQYF
cdr3_nt: TGCAGTGCTAGGTGGTCGGGCTCCTACGAGCAGTACTTC
j_call: TRBJ2-7
d_call: -
v_call: TRBV20-1
clone_size: -

cdr3_aa: CASTATQETQYF
cdr3_nt: TGTGCCAGCACGGCTACCCAAGAGACCCAGTACTTC
j_call: TRBJ2-5
d_call: -
v_call: TRBV2
clone_size: -

cdr3_aa: CASSTQSWGNTIYF
cdr3_nt: TGTGCCAGCAGCACCCAGTCGTGGGGAAACACCATATATTTT
j_call: TRBJ1-3
d_call: -
v_call: TRBV7-4
clone_size: -

cdr3_aa: CAALPERETEAFF
cdr3_nt: TGTGCCGCCCTTCCAGAGCGCGAAACTGAAGCTTTCTTT
j_call: TRBJ1-1
d_call: -
v_call: TRBV10-3
clone_size: few

cdr3_aa: CASTPGTRSYEQYF
cdr3_nt: TGTGCCAGCACCCCCGGGACACGGTCCTACGAGCAGTACTTC
j_call: TRBJ2-7
d_call: -
v_call: TRBV7-2
clone_size: few

cdr3_aa: CSASSGRDNEQFF
cdr3_nt: TGCAGTGCTAGTAGTGGGAGGGACAATGAGCAGTTCTTC
j_call: TRBJ2-1
d_call: TRBD2
v_call: TRBV20-1
clone_size: -

cdr3_aa: CSALRSYEQFF
cdr3_nt: TGCAGTGCCCTCAGAAGTTATGAGCAGTTCTTC
j_call: TRBJ2-1
d_call: -
v_call: TRBV20-1
clone_size: -

cdr3_aa: CSASSGGETQYF
cdr3_nt: TGCAGTGCTAGTTCAGGAGGAGAGACCCAGTACTTC
j_call: TRBJ2-5
d_call: -
v_call: TRBV20-1
clone_size: once

cdr3_aa: CASSFPAGTSVEQYF
cdr3_nt: TGTGCCAGCAGCTTCCCCGCCGGGACTAGTGTCGAGCAGTACTTC
j_call: TRBJ2-7
d_call: TRBD2
v_call: TRBV7-9
clone_size: few

cdr3_aa: CSARSGTGSVNEQFF
cdr3_nt: TGCAGTGCTAGAAGTGGGACAGGGTCCGTCAATGAGCAGTTCTTC
j_call: TRBJ2-1
d_call: TRBD1
v_call: TRBV20-1
clone_size: -

cdr3_aa: CAISQRTSGTGGEQYF
cdr3_nt: TGTGCCATCAGCCAGAGGACTAGCGGGACTGGGGGCGAGCAGTACTTC
j_call: TRBJ2-7
d_call: TRBD2
v_call: TRBV10-3
clone_size: -